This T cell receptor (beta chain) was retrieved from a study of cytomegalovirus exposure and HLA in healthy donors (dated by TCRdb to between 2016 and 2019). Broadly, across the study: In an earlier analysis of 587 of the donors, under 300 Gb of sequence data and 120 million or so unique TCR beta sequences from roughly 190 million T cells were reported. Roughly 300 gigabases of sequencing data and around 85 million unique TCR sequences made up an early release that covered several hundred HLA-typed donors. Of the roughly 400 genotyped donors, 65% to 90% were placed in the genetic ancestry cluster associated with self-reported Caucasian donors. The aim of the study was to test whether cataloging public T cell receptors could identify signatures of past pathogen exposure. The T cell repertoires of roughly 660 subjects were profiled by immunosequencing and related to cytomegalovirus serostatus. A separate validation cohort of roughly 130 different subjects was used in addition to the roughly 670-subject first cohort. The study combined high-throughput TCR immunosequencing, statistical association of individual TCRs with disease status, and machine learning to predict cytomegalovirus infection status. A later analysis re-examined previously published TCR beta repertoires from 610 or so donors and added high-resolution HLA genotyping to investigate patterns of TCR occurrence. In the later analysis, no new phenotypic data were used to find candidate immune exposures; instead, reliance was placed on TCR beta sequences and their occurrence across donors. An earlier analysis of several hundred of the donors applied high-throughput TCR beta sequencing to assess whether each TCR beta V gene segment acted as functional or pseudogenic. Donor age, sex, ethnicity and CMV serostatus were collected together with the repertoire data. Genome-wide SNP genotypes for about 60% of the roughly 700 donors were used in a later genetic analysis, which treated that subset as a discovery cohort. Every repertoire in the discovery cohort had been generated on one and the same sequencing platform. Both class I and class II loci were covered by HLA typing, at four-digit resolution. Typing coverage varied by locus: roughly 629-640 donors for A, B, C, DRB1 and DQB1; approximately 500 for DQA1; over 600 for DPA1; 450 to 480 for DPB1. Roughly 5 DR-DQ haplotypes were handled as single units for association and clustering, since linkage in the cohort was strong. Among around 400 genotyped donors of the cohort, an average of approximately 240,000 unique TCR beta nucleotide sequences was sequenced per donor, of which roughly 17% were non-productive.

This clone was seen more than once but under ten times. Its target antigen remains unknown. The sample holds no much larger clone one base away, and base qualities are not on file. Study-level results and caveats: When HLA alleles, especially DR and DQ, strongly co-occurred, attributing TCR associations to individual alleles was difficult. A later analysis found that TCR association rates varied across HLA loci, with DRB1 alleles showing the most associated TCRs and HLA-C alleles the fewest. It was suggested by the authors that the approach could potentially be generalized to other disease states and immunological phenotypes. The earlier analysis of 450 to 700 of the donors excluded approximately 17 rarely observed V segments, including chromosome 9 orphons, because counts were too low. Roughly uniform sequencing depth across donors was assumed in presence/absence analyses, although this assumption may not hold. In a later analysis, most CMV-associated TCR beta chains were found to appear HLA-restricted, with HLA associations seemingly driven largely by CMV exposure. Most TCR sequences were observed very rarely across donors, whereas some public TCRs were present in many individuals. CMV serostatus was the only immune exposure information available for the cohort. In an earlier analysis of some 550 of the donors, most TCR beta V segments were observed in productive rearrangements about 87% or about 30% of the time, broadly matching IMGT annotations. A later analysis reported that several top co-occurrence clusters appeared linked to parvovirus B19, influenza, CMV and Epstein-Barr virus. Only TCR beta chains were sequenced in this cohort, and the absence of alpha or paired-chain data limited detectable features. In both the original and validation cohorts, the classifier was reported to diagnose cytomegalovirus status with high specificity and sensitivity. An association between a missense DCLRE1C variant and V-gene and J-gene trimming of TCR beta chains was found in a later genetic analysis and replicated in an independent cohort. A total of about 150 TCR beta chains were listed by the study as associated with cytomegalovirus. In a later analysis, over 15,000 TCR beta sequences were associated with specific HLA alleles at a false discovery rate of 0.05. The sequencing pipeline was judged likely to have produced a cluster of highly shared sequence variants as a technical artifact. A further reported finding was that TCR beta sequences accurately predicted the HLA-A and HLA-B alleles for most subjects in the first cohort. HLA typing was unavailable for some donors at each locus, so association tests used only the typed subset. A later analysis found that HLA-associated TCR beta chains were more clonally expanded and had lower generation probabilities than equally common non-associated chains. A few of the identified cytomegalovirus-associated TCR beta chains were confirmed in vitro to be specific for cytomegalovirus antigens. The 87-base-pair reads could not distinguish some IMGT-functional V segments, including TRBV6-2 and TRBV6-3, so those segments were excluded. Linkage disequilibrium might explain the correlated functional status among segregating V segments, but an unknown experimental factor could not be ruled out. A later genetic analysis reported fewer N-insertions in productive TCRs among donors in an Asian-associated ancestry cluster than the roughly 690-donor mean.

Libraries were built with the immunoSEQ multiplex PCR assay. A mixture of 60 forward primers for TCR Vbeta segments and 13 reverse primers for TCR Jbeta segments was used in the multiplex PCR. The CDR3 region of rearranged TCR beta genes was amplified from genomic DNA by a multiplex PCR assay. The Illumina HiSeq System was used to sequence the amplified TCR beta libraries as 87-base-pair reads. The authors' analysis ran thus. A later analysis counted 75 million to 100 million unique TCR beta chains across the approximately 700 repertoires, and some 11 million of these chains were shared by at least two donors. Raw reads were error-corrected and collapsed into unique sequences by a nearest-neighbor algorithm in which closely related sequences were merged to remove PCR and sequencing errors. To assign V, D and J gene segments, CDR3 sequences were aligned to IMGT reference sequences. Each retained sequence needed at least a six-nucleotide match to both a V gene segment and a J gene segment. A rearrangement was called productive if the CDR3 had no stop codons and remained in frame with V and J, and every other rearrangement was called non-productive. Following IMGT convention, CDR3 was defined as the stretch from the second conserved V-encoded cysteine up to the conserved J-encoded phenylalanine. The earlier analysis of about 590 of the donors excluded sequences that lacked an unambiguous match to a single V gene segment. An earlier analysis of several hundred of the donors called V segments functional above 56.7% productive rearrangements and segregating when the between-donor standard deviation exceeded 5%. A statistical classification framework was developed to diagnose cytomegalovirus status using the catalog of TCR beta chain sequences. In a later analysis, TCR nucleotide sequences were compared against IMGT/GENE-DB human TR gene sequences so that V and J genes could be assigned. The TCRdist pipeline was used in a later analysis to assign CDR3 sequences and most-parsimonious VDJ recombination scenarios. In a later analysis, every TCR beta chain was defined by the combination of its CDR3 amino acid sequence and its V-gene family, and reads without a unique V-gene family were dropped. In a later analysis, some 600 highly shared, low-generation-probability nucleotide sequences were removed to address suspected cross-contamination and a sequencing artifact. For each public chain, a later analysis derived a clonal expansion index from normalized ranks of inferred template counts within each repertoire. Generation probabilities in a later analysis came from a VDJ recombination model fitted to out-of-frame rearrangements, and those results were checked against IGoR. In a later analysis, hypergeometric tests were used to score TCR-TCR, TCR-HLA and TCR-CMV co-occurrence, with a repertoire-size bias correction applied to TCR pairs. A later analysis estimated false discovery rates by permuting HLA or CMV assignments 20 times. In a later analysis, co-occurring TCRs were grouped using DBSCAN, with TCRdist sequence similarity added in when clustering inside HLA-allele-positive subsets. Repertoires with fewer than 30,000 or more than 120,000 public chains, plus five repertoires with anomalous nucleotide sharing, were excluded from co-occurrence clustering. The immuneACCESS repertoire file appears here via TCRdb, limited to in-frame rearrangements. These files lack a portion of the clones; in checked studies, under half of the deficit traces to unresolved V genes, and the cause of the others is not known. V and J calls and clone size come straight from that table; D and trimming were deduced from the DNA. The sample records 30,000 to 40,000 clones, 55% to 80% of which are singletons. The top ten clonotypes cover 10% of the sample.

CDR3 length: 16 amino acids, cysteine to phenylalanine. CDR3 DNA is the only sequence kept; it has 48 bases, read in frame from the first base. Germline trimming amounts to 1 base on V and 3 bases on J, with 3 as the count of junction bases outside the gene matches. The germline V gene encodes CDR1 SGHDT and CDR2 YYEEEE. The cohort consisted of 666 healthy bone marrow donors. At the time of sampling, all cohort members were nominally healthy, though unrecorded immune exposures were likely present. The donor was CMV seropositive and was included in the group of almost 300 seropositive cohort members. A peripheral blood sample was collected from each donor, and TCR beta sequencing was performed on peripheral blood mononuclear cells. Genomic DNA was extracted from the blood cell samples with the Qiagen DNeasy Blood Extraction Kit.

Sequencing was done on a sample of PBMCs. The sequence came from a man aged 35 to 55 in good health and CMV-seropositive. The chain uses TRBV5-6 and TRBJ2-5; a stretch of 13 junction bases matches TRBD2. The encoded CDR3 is CASSLSGLAGKETQYF. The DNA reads TGTGCCAGCAGCTTGTCGGGACTAGCGGGAAAAGAGACCCAGTACTTC.